One sample yielded the 27 T cell receptor beta chains listed below, sequenced in a study of cytomegalovirus exposure and HLA in healthy donors (dated by TCRdb to about 2017). Library creation used the immunoSEQ multiplex PCR assay. For the multiplex PCR, a mixture combining 60 forward primers for TCR Vbeta segments and 13 reverse primers for TCR Jbeta segments was used. What TCRdb holds here is the immuneACCESS table cut down to in-frame rearrangements. Part of the clones is not present; checked against another copy, under half of the missing clones reflect an unresolved V gene, and the others are unexplained. This sample comprises 100,000 to 150,000 clones, over 70% of them detected only once. The ten largest clones take up 3% to 4.5% of the sample. The source material was PBMCs. Every receptor here comes from a man in his forties or fifties in good health and CMV-seropositive.

This CDR3 is CATSRDDLETGELFF. The CDR3 nucleotides read TGTGCCACCAGCAGAGATGACTTGGAGACCGGGGAGCTGTTTTTT. The chain recombines TRBV15 with TRBJ2-2, with D unclear. The germline gives CDR1 LNHNV, CDR2 YYDKDF (reference sequence). The CDR3 consists of 15 residues. Trimming removed 0 bases from V and 5 bases from J, with 10 bases in between.

The genes are TRBV7-3 and TRBJ2-1, with 12 nucleotides matching TRBD2. This CDR3 spans 17 amino acids. The germline V gene encodes CDR1 SGHTA and CDR2 FQGTGA. V lost 0 bases to trimming and J lost 9 bases; unmatched junction nucleotides: 9. The CDR3 DNA is TGTGCCAGCAGCTTAACCGCGACTAGCGGGAGTTGGTCTGAGCAGTTCTTC. Encoded protein: CASSLTATSGSWSEQFF.

The rearrangement uses TRBV5-1 and TRBJ2-5, with TRBD2 matching 11 bases. This CDR3 has 16 amino acids. The germline V gene has CDR1 SGHRS and CDR2 YFSETQ. Unmatched junction bases numbered 9, after V lost 3 bases and J lost 5 bases. In DNA form, the CDR3 reads TGCGCCAGCAGCTCCACCGTCCTAGCGGGGGGTGAGACCCAGTACTTC. It encodes CASSSTVLAGGETQYF.

The V and J genes are TRBV10-2 and TRBJ2-3; a possible D gene is TRBD1 (6 bases). Trimming cost V 3 bases and J 9 bases, with 13 bases left between them. CDR3 size: 13 residues. Germline CDR1 WSHSY, CDR2 SAAADI. The CDR3, as DNA: TGCGCCAGCAGTGACGGCCCCACAGGGACGCAGTATTTT. As protein: CASSDGPTGTQYF.

The V call is TRBV14, the J call TRBJ1-5, with D perhaps TRBD1 (5 bases). This CDR3 has 13 amino acids. Trimming cost V 9 bases and J 6 bases, with 15 bases left between them. Germline lookup yields CDR1 SGHDN and CDR2 FVKESK. The CDR3 region has the DNA TGTGCCAGGAGGAGGGGAAGGCGTCAGCCCCAGCATTTT. It encodes CARRRGRRQPQHF.

The J gene is TRBJ1-1, the V gene TRBV6-4; no reliable D call. Trimming left V 3 bases short and J 3 bases short, with 8 bases between. Germline loops: CDR1 MRHNA, CDR2 SNTAGT. CDR3 length equals 13 residues. CDR3 nucleotides: TGTGCCAGCAGTGAGAGGTGGGACACTGAAGCTTTCTTT. The encoded protein is CASSERWDTEAFF.

This chain uses TRBV28 with TRBJ2-7, with D possibly TRBD2 on 6 matching bases. The CDR3 length is 14 residues. CDR1 and CDR2 from the germline V gene are MDHEN and SYDVKM. V dropped 3 bases and J dropped 3 bases, with 12 bases sitting between them. The CDR3 nucleotides read TGTGCCAGCAGTTTCGCCGGGGGTGTCTACGAGCAGTACTTC. It encodes CASSFAGGVYEQYF.

The V gene is TRBV6-5, the J gene TRBJ1-1; perhaps TRBD1 as D (5 bases). Trimming shortened V by 5 bases and J by 2 bases, and 15 bases separated the two germline ends. Germline CDR1 and CDR2: MNHEY and SVGAGI. This CDR3 spans 15 amino acids. The CDR3 DNA sequence: TGTGCCAGCAGTCTGTCAGGGATTCCCAACACTGAAGCTTTCTTT. Amino acids: CASSLSGIPNTEAFF.

The chain combines TRBV21-1 with TRBJ2-5; the D call of TRBD2 is as the table states it, not checked on the DNA. TRBV21-1 is deemed a pseudogene. The CDR3 is 15 amino acids. The CDR3 nucleotides are TGTGCCAGCAGCAAAGTGACTAGCGGCCAAGAGACCCAGTACTTC. It codes for CASSKVTSGQETQYF.

V and J are TRBV10-3 and TRBJ2-7, with TRBD2 matching 7 bases. Germline V gives CDR1 ENHRY, CDR2 SYGVKD. The CDR3 runs to 15 residues. V lost 9 bases to trimming and J lost 3 bases; unmatched junction nucleotides: 14. The CDR3 protein is CAIALTMTGGYEQYF. The DNA of the CDR3 is TGTGCCATTGCCCTAACCATGACGGGAGGCTACGAGCAGTACTTC.

The chain recombines TRBV25-1 with TRBJ2-1; weak D call: TRBD2 (7 bases). CDR3 length: 17 amino acids. In germline, CDR1 is MGHDK, CDR2 SYGVNS. Trimming cost V 5 bases and J 4 bases, with 21 bases left between them. The CDR3 DNA reads TGTGCCAGCAGTCATCAAAAGGGGGGACTACGGTACAATGAGCAGTTCTTC. Translating it yields CASSHQKGGLRYNEQFF. Full variable domain (outside the CDR3, taken from reference TRBV25-1 and TRBJ2-1): EADIYQTPRYLVIGTGKKITLECSQTMGHDKMYWYQQDPGMELHLIHYSYGVNSTEKGDLSSESTVSRIRTEHFPLTLESARPSHTSQYLCASSHQKGGLRYNEQFFGPGTRLTVL.

The chain couples TRBV5-1 to TRBJ2-5; D is perhaps TRBD2 (6 bases). V was trimmed by 3 bases and J by 5 bases, leaving 14 bases between them. The V gene's germline CDR1 is SGHRS and CDR2 YFSETQ. The CDR3 contains 14 residues. CDR3 sequence (DNA): TGCGCCAGCAGCTCTTTGCGGGGCCAGGAGACCCAGTACTTC. This translates into CASSSLRGQETQYF.

In this sample, this clone turned up a few times. The rearrangement links TRBV6-5 to TRBJ1-1; D uncertain. Germline assignment: CDR1 MNHEY and CDR2 SVGAGI. The length of the CDR3 is 15 residues. Deletions cut 6 bases from V and 5 bases from J, with 19 bases between. CDR3 sequence reads: CASRRRTQAGTEAFF. DNA for the CDR3: TGTGCCAGCAGAAGAAGGACCCAGGCGGGGACTGAAGCTTTCTTT.

The chain has TRBV5-5 and TRBJ1-3; D unresolved. Germline V gene sequence: CDR1 SGHKS, CDR2 YYEKEE (reference sequence). This CDR3 spans 12 amino acids. Trimming removed 5 bases from V and 3 bases from J, with 6 bases in between. The CDR3 loop reads CASSEGGNTIYF. The CDR3 DNA reads as TGTGCCAGCAGTGAGGGTGGAAACACCATATATTTT. Variable domain in full (rest from reference TRBV5-5 and TRBJ1-3): DAGVTQSPTHLIKTRGQQVTLRCSPISGHKSVSWYQQVLGQGPQFIFQYYEKEERGRGNFPDRFSARQFPNYSSELNVNALLLGDSALYLCASSEGGNTIYFGEGSWLTVV.

This clone was observed a few times. The chain links TRBV7-9 to TRBJ1-1; possible D gene TRBD1, 6 bases. This CDR3 comprises 18 residues. CDR1 and CDR2 from the germline V gene are SEHNR and FQNEAQ (reference sequence). V lost 2 bases to trimming and J lost 1 base, with 20 bases between them. The CDR3 bases are TGTGCCAGCAGCTTATCGCGGAAAGTCGACAGGCCGAACACTGAAGCTTTCTTT. Its protein is CASSLSRKVDRPNTEAFF.

The rearrangement joins TRBV7-2 to TRBJ1-2, with TRBD1 matching 7 bases. V was pared by 5 bases and J by 5 bases, with 8 bases of the junction left unmatched. The CDR3 is 14 residues long. CDR1 and CDR2 (germline): SGHTA, FQGNSA. CDR3 nucleotide sequence: TGTGCCAGCAGCCCCAGGGACAGCCGGTATGGCTACACCTTC. Translation: CASSPRDSRYGYTF.

V and J are TRBV2 and TRBJ1-2, with D maybe TRBD1 (6 bases). Trimming removed 3 bases at V and 1 base at J, with 18 bases between. The CDR3 runs 17 residues. Germline V gives CDR1 SNHLY, CDR2 FYNNEI. The CDR3 sequence is CASSESRGGSVNYGYTF. The CDR3 DNA sequence: TGTGCCAGCAGTGAGAGCAGGGGAGGGTCGGTTAACTATGGCTACACCTTC.

J is TRBJ2-5 and V is TRBV10-3; tentatively, D is TRBD2 (7 bases). The CDR3 runs 14 residues. Germline lookup yields CDR1 ENHRY and CDR2 SYGVKD. V lost 6 bases to trimming and J lost 5 bases, with 16 bases between them. The CDR3, as DNA: TGTGCCATCAGAGCCACGGAGGGGGGGGAGACCCAGTACTTC. As protein: CAIRATEGGETQYF.

This clone turned up a few times. The J gene is TRBJ1-3, the V gene TRBV6-5, with TRBD1 identical over 7 bases. Germline V lookup: CDR1 MNHEY, CDR2 SVGAGI. V dropped 6 bases and J dropped 4; count of bases not matched to a gene: 6. The CDR3 spans 14 residues. The CDR3 reads CASRTPGGGNTIYF. The CDR3 bases are TGTGCCAGCAGGACGCCAGGGGGAGGAAACACCATATATTTT.

This clone was detected only once. V usage is TRBV5-8 and J usage is TRBJ2-5; tentatively, D is TRBD2 (6 bases). The CDR3 sequence is 15 residues long. Germline V gene data show CDR1 as SGHTS and CDR2 as YDEGEE. Trimming shortened V by 5 bases and J by 7 bases, and 21 bases separated the two germline ends. As DNA, the CDR3 is TGTGCCAGCAGTATCCGGAGTTCCTTGGGAGGGACCCAGTACTTC. Translation gives CASSIRSSLGGTQYF.

This clone was detected only a few times. This chain links TRBV6-1 with TRBJ1-3; D gene uncertain. With 5 bases removed from V and 0 bases from J, the gap between germline ends came to 5 bases. CDR1 is MNHNS, CDR2 SASEGT, per germline. This CDR3 has 13 residues. This chain's CDR3 is CASSTSSGNTIYF. CDR3 DNA: TGTGCCAGCAGTACAAGCTCTGGAAACACCATATATTTT.

CDR3 bases: TGTGCCAGCAGTGAAGGTTTAGGGGCAGGGAGCAATCAGCCCCAGCATTTT. It is translated as CASSEGLGAGSNQPQHF. The rearrangement uses TRBV2 and TRBJ1-5, with D possibly matching TRBD1 (5 bases). CDR1 and CDR2 from the germline V gene are SNHLY and FYNNEI. V lost 1 base to trimming and J lost 1 base, with 14 bases between them. The CDR3 runs to 17 residues.

The chain carries TRBV6-1 and TRBJ1-2; D possibly corresponds to TRBD1 (5 bases). Between the trimmed V and J ends, which lost 6 bases and 8 bases, there was a span of 10 bases. CDR3 length: 11 residues. Germline V lookup: CDR1 MNHNS, CDR2 SASEGT. This CDR3 reads CASRGGDGYTF. In DNA form, the CDR3 reads TGTGCCAGCAGGGGGGGGGACGGCTACACCTTC.

The V gene is TRBV5-4, the J gene TRBJ2-2; 8 bases line up with TRBD2. Germline lookup yields CDR1 SGHNT and CDR2 YYREEE (reference sequence). This CDR3 has 17 amino acids. V dropped 0 bases and J dropped 5; count of bases not matched to a gene: 9. CDR3 sequence (DNA): TGTGCCAGCAGCTTGGCGGGGGGGTCCTCTCCTACCGGGGAGCTGTTTTTT. Its translation: CASSLAGGSSPTGELFF.

V usage is TRBV28 and J usage is TRBJ2-2; no reliable D call. V lost 5 bases, J lost 3 bases, and 10 bases lay in between. Germline lookup yields CDR1 MDHEN and CDR2 SYDVKM. CDR3 length equals 14 residues. CDR3 amino acids: CASSENSYTGELFF. For the CDR3, the DNA is TGTGCCAGCAGTGAGAACAGCTACACCGGGGAGCTGTTTTTT.

This rearrangement joins TRBV4-3 to TRBJ2-5; possibly TRBD1 for D (6 bases). Between the trimmed V and J ends, which lost 4 bases and 2 bases, there was a span of 14 bases. CDR3 length: 15 amino acids. The V gene's germline CDR1 is LGHNA and CDR2 YSLEER. The CDR3 nucleotides are TGCGCCAGCAGCCCTGAACAGGGAAGACAAGAGACCCAGTACTTC. Translating it yields CASSPEQGRQETQYF.

V and J are TRBV18 and TRBJ2-3; 9 bases agree with TRBD1. CDR1 and CDR2 (germline): KGHSH, LQKENI. Germline trimming cut 3 bases from V and 2 bases from J; bases unmatched to any gene: 9. The CDR3 consists of 17 residues. This chain's CDR3 is CASSPQGDRAFTDTQYF. DNA for the CDR3: TGTGCCAGCTCACCCCAGGGGGACAGGGCCTTCACAGATACGCAGTATTTT.